These 11 T cell receptor beta chains were all obtained from the same sample, sequenced in a study of shared clonotypes between healthy human individuals. Assay used: immunoSEQ multiplex PCR; TCRdb lists only in-frame clones, some missing. Of about 2.2 million clones listed, 80% to 95% are singletons. Naive CD8 cells lacked CD45RO and underwent positive selection for CCR7, leaving out terminally differentiated effector memory CD45RA+ cells. Material for sequencing was naive CD8+ T cells from PBMCs. These receptors were collected from a young man in good health. Some clones in this sample may be carry-over from other donors' samples.

The chain carries TRBV7-9 and TRBJ2-3, with D possibly TRBD1 on 5 matching bases. The ends were cut back, 1 base at V and 0 bases at J, with 14 bases in the middle. The CDR3 has 17 amino acids. The germline gives CDR1 SEHNR, CDR2 FQNEAQ (reference sequence). CDR3 nucleotide sequence: TGTGCCAGCAGCTTAGGTCTGGGCAGGGCTAGCACAGATACGCAGTATTTT. Translated, it gives CASSLGLGRASTDTQYF.

Here the CDR3 DNA reads TGTGCCATCTCCCGAACGGGGAGGGGGTACAATGAGCAGTTCTTC. It specifies CAISRTGRGYNEQFF. The chain carries TRBV2 and TRBJ2-1; TRBD2 is a possible D gene (7 bases). The V end was cut by 10 bases, the J end by 4 bases, with 20 bases between. Per germline, CDR1 SNHLY and CDR2 FYNNEI. CDR3 length equals 15 residues.

The rearrangement links TRBV5-4 to TRBJ2-2; D may be TRBD1 (5 bases). CDR1 SGHNT and CDR2 YYREEE come from the germline V gene (reference sequence). The V end was cut by 5 bases, the J end by 2 bases, with 19 bases between. The CDR3 totals 17 residues. Here the CDR3 reads CASSSDVGRVNTGELFF. The CDR3 nucleotides read TGTGCCAGCAGTTCGGATGTGGGGCGCGTCAACACCGGGGAGCTGTTTTTT.

This clone was counted once. The same CDR3 can be traced to other DNA sequences in this sample. The V and J genes are TRBV27 and TRBJ2-1; D is uncertain. The germline V and J ends were trimmed by 1 base and 5 bases, with 9 bases remaining between them. There are 14 residues in the CDR3. Germline values: CDR1 MNHEY, CDR2 SMNVEV (reference sequence). CDR3 residues: CASSLLAVNNEQFF. DNA for the CDR3: TGTGCCAGCAGTTTATTAGCAGTTAACAATGAGCAGTTCTTC.

The gene calls are TRBV10-3 and TRBJ2-5; 10 bases line up with TRBD1. Germline V gene sequence: CDR1 ENHRY, CDR2 SYGVKD. This CDR3 has 12 residues. Trimming at V came to 10 bases and at J to 5 bases, leaving 4 bases not matched to a gene. The CDR3 bases are TGTGCCACCCTGGACAGGGGGGAGACCCAGTACTTC. This translates into CATLDRGETQYF.

The gene calls are TRBV27 and TRBJ2-5; perhaps TRBD2 as D (7 bases). The germline gives CDR1 MNHEY, CDR2 SMNVEV (reference sequence). Trimming cost V 6 bases and J 5 bases, with 10 bases left between them. This CDR3 region has 12 residues. The CDR3 coding sequence is TGTGCCAGCAGCGAGGGGGGGGAGACCCAGTACTTC. Its translation: CASSEGGETQYF.

This clone was counted a single time. V and J are TRBV9 and TRBJ2-1; TRBD2 matches 9 bases. The CDR3 runs to 16 residues. The J segment lost 6 bases and the V segment lost 6 bases, leaving 13 bases of the junction unmatched. Germline loops: CDR1 SGDLS, CDR2 YYNGEE. The CDR3 sequence is CASTRGGLAGRNEQFF. The CDR3 DNA reads as TGTGCCAGCACCCGGGGGGGGCTAGCGGGACGCAATGAGCAGTTCTTC.

About this clone itself: The sample carries other DNA sequences with the same CDR3. The V and J genes are TRBV6-6 and TRBJ2-5; 11 bases are shared with TRBD2. The germline CDR1 and CDR2 sequences are MNHNY and SVGAGI (reference sequence). J gave up 1 base and V 2 bases, and 0 bases lay outside the gene matches. The CDR3 has 15 amino acids. The CDR3 DNA reads as TGTGCCAGCAGTTACGGGACTAGCGGCCAAGAGACCCAGTACTTC. Encoded protein: CASSYGTSGQETQYF.

This chain links TRBV27 with TRBJ1-1; TRBD1 might be the D (6 bases). There are 14 residues in the CDR3. With 5 bases removed from V and 1 base from J, the gap between germline ends came to 11 bases. The germline V gene has CDR1 MNHEY and CDR2 SMNVEV (reference sequence). The CDR3 spells CASSPQGRNTEAFF. The CDR3 DNA sequence: TGTGCCAGCAGTCCACAGGGTCGGAACACTGAAGCTTTCTTT.

CDR3 sequence: CAGNHNQPQHF. The CDR3, as DNA: TGTGCCGGGAACCACAATCAGCCCCAGCATTTT. This chain connects TRBV6-6 to TRBJ1-5; D is unresolved. This CDR3 region has 11 residues. Germline CDR1 reads MNHNY; CDR2 reads SVGAGI (reference sequence). The germline V and J ends were trimmed by 11 bases and 3 bases, with 8 bases remaining between them.

V usage is TRBV29-1 and J usage is TRBJ1-1; tentative D call: TRBD1 (6 bases). The CDR3 extends over 11 amino acids. Germline CDR1 SQVTM, CDR2 ANQGSEA. Between the trimmed V and J ends, which lost 6 bases and 6 bases, there was a span of 11 bases. CDR3 amino acids: CSVGGGAEAFF. DNA for the CDR3: TGCAGCGTCGGGGGCGGTGCTGAAGCTTTCTTT.